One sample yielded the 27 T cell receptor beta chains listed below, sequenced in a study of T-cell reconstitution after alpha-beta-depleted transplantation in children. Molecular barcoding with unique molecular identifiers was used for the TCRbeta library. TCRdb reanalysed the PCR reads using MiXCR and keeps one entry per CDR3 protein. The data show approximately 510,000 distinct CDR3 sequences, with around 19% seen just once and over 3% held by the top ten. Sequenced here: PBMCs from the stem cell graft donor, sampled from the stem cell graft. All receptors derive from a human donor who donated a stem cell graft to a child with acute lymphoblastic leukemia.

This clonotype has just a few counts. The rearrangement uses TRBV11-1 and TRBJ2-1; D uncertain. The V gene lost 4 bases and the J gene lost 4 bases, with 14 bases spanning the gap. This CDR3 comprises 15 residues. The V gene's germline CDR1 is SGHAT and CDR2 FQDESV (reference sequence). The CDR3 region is CASSSRMTNYNEQFF. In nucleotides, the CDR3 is TGTGCCAGCAGCTCGAGAATGACCAATTACAATGAGCAGTTCTTC.

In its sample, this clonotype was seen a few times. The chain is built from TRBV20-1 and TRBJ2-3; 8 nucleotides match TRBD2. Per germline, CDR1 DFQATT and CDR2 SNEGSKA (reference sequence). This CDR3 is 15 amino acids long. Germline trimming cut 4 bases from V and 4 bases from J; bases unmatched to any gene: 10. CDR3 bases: TGCAGTGCTAACCCGCGGCGGGAGGTAGCAGATACGCAGTATTTT. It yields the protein CSANPRREVADTQYF.

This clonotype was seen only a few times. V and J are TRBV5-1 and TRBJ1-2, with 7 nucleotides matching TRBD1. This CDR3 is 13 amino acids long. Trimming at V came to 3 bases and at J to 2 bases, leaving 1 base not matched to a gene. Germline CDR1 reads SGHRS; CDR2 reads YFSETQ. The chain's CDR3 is CASSWGQNYGYTF. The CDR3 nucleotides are TGCGCCAGCAGCTGGGGACAGAACTATGGCTACACCTTC.

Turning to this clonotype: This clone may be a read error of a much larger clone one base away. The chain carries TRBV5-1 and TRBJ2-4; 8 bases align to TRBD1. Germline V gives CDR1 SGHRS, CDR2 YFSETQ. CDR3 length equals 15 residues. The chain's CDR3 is CASSFRGPDKNSQYF. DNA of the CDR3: TGCGCCAGCAGCTTCAGGGGGCCCGATAAAAACAGTCAGTACTTC.

In DNA form, the CDR3 reads TGTGCCAGCCGCCGAGACTTTTCCTACAATGAGCAGTTCTTC. It translates to CASRRDFSYNEQFF. V is TRBV12-3 or TRBV12-4 and J is TRBJ2-1; no clear D gene. The CDR3 consists of 14 residues. With 8 bases removed from V and 1 base from J, the gap between germline ends came to 12 bases.

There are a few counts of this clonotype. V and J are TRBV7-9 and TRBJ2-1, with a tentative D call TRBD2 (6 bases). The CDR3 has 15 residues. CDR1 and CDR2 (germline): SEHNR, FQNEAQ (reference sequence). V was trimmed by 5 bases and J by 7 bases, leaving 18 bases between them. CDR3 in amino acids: CASSLSGAAGNEQFF. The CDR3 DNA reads TGTGCCAGCAGCCTGAGCGGTGCCGCGGGAAATGAGCAGTTCTTC.

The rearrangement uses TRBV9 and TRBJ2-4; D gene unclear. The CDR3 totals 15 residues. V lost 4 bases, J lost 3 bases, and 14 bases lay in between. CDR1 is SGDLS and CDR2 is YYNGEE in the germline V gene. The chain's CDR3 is CASSPRPMGKNIQYF. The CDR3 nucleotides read TGTGCCAGCAGCCCCAGGCCGATGGGCAAAAACATTCAGTACTTC.

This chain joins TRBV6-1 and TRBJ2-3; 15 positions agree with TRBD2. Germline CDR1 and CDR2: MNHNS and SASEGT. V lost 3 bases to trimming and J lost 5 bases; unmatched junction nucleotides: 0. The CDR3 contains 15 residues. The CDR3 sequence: CASSEGLAGGDTQYF. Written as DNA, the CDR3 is TGTGCCAGCAGTGAGGGACTAGCGGGAGGAGATACGCAGTATTTT.

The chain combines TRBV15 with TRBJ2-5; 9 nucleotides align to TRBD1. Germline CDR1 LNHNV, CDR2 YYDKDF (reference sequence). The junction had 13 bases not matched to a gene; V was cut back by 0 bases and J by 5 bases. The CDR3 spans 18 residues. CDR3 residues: CATSREGRGQGVWETQYF. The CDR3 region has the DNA TGTGCCACCAGCAGAGAGGGGAGGGGACAGGGAGTATGGGAGACCCAGTACTTC.

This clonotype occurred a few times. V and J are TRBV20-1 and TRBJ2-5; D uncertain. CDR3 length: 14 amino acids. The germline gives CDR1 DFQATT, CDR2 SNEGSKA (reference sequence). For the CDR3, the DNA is TGCGGCCTGCTAGTAGCTGGACCCCAAGAGACCCAGTACTTC. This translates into CGLLVAGPQETQYF.

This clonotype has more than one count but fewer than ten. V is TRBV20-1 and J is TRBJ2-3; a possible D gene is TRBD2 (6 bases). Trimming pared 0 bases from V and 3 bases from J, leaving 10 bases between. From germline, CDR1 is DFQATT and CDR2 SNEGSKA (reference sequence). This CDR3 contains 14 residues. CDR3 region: CSARDVGSTDTQYF. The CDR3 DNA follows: TGCAGTGCTAGAGATGTCGGGAGTACAGATACGCAGTATTTT.

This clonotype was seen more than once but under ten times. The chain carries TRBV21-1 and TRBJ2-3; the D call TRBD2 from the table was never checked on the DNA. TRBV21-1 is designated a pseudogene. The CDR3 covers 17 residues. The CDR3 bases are TGTGCCAGCAGCAAAGGGGAGACTAGCGGGAGGTCAGATACGCAGTATTTT. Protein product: CASSKGETSGRSDTQYF.

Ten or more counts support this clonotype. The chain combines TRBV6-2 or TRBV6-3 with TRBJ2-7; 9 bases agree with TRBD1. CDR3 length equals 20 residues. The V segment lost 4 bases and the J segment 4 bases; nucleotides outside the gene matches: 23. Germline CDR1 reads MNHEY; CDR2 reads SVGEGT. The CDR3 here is CASSSWTWGQGEAPKYEQYF. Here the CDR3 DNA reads TGTGCCAGCAGTTCCTGGACCTGGGGACAGGGAGAGGCCCCAAAATACGAGCAGTACTTC.

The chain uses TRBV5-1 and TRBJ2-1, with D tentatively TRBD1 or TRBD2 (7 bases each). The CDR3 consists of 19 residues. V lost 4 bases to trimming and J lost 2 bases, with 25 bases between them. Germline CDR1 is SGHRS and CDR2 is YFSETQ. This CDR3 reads CASSPQGGMSRGTYNEQFF. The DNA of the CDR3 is TGCGCCAGCAGCCCCCAGGGGGGGATGTCGAGGGGGACCTACAATGAGCAGTTCTTC.

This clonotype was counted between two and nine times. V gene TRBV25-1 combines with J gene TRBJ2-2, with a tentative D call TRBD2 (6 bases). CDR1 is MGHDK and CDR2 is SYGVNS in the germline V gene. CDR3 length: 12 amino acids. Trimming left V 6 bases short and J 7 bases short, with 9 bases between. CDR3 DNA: TGTGCCAGCAGGGAGGGATACGGGGAGCTGTTTTTT. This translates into CASREGYGELFF.

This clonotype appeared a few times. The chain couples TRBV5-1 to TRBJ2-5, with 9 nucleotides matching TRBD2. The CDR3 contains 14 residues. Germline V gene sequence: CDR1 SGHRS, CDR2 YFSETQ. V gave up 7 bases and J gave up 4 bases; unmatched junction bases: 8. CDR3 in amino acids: CASRIGLARETQYF. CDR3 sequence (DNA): TGCGCCAGCCGAATAGGACTAGCGAGAGAGACCCAGTACTTC. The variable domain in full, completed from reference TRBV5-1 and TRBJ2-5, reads KAGVTQTPRYLIKTRGQQVTLSCSPISGHRSVSWYQQTPGQGLQFLFEYFSETQRNKGNFPGRFSGRQFSNSRSEMNVSTLELGDSALYLCASRIGLARETQYFGPGTRLLVL.

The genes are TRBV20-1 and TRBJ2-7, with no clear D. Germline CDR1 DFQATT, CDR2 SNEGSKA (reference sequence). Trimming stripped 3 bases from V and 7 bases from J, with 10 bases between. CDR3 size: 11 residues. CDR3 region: CSASVRWEQYF. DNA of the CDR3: TGCAGTGCTAGCGTCCGATGGGAGCAGTACTTC.

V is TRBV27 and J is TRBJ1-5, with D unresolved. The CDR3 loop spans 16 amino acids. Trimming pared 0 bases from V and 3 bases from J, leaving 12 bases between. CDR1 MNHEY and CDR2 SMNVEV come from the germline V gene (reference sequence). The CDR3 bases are TGTGCCAGCAGTTTATCAGTAGGGTCGCTCAATCAGCCCCAGCATTTT. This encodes CASSLSVGSLNQPQHF.

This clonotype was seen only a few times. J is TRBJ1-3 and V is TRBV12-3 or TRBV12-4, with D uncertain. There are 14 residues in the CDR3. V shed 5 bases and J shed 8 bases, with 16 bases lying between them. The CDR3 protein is CASSPNRGVDTIYF. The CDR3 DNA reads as TGTGCCAGCAGTCCTAACCGGGGTGTGGACACCATATATTTT.

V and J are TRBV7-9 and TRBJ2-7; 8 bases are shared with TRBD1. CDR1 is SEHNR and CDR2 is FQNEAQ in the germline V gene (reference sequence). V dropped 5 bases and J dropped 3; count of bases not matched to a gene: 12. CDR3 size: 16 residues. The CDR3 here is CASSLLPRTGFYEQYF. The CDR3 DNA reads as TGTGCCAGCAGCCTTTTGCCCCGGACAGGGTTCTACGAGCAGTACTTC.

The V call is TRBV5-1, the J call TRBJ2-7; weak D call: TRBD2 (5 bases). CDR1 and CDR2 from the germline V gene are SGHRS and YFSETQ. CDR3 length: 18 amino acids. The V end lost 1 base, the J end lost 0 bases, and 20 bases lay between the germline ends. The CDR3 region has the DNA TGCGCCAGCAGCTTGCGGTCCTCGGGGTCGATGGCCTCCTACGAGCAGTACTTC. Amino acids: CASSLRSSGSMASYEQYF.

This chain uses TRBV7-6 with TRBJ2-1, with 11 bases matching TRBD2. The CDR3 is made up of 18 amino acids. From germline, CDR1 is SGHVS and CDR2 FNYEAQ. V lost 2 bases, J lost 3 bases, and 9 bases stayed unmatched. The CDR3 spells CASSLRQGTSGNYNEQFF. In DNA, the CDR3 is TGTGCCAGCAGCTTAAGACAAGGGACTAGCGGCAACTACAATGAGCAGTTCTTC.

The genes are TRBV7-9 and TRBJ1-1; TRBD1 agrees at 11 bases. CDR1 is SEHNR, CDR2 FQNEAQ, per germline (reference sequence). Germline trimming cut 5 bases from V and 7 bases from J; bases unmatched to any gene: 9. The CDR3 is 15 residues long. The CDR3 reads CASSRGQGAGGEAFF. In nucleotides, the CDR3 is TGTGCCAGCAGCCGCGGACAGGGGGCCGGGGGTGAAGCTTTCTTT. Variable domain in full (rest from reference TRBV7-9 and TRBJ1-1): DTGVSQNPRHKITKRGQNVTFRCDPISEHNRLYWYRQTLGQGPEFLTYFQNEAQLEKSRLLSDRFSAERPKGSFSTLEIQRTEQGDSAMYLCASSRGQGAGGEAFFGQGTRLTVV.

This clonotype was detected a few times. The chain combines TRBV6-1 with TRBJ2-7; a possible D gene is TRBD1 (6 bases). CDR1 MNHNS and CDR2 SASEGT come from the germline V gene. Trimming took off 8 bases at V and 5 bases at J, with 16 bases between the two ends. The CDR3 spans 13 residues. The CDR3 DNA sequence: TGTGCCAGCGGTAGAGGGGGTTCGGACGAGCAGTACTTC. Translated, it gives CASGRGGSDEQYF.

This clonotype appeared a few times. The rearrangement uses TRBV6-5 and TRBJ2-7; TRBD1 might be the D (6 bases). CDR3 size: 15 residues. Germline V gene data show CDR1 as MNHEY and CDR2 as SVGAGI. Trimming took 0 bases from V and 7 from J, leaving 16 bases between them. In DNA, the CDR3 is TGTGCCAGCAGTTACTCATTGGACAGTTCTCGAGAGCAGTACTTC. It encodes CASSYSLDSSREQYF.

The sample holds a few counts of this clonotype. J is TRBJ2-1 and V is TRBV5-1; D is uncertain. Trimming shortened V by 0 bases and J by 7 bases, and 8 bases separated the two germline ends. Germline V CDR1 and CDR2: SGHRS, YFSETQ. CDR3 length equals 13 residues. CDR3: CASSLDFGNEQFF. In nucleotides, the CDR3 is TGCGCCAGCAGCTTGGATTTTGGGAATGAGCAGTTCTTC.

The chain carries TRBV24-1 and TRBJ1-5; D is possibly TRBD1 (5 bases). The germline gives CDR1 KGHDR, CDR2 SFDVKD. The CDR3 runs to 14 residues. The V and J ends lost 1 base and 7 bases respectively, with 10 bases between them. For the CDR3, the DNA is TGTGCCACCAGTGATTTAAGGGGAAAGCAGCCCCAGCATTTT. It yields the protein CATSDLRGKQPQHF.